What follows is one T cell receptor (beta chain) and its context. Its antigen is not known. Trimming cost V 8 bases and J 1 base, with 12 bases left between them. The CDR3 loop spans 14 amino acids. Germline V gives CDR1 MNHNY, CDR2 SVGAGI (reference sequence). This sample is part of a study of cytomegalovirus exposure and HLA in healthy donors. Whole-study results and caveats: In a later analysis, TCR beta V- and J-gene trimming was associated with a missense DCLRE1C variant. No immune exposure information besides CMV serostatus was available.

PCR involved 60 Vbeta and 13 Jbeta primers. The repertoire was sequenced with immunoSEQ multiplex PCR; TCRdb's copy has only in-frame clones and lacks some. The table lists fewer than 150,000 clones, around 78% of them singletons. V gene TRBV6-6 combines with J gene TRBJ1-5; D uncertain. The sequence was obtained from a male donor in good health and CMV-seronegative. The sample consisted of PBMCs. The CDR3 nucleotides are TGTGCCAGCTTTGAGGGAGGGAGCAATCAGCCCCAGCATTTT. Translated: CASFEGGSNQPQHF.